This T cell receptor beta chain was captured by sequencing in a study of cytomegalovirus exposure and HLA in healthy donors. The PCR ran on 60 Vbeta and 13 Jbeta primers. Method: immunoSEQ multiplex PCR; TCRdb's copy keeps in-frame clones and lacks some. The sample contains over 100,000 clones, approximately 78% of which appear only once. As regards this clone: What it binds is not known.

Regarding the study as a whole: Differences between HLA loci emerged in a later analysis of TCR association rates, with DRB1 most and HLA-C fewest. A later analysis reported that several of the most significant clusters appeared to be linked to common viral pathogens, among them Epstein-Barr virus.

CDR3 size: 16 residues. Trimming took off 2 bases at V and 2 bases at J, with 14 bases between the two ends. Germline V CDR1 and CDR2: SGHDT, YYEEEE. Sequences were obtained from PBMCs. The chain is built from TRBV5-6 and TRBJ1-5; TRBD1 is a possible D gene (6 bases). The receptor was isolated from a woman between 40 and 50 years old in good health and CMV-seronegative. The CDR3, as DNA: TGTGCCAGCAGCTTTTTCGGGACAATGGGCAATCAGCCCCAGCATTTT. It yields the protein CASSFFGTMGNQPQHF.